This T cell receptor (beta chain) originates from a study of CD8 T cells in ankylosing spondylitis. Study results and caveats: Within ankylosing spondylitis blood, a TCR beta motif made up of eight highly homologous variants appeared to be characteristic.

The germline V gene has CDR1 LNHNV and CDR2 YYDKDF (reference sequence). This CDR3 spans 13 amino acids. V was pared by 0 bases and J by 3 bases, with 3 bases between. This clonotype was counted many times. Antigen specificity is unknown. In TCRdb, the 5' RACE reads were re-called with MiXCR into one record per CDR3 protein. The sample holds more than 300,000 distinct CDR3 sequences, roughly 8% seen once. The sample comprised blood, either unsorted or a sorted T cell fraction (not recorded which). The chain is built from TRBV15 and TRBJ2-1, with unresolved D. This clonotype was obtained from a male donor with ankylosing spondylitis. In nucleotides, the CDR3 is TGTGCCACCAGCAGAGACAGCTACAATGAGCAGTTCTTC. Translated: CATSRDSYNEQFF.